The source of this T cell receptor beta chain is a study of regulatory and conventional T cells in RAG deficiency. Only one count was recorded for this clone. Germline assignment: CDR1 MNHNS and CDR2 SASEGT. The CDR3 has 11 amino acids. V dropped 10 bases and J dropped 1 base, with 7 bases sitting between them. The method was immunoSEQ multiplex PCR; TCRdb's version includes in-frame clones alone and lacks a portion of them. The sample has roughly 45,000 clones; approximately 90% are singletons. Blood CD4+ CD25-low CD127-high conventional T cells supplied the genomic DNA template. These data are also associated with another study on regulatory T cells. That source reports: The primer mix had 52 TRBV and 13 TRBJ primers.

This TCR came from a human donor in good health. Sample: CD4+ effector T cells sorted from blood. The V and J genes are TRBV6-1 and TRBJ1-2; D is unresolved. In DNA, the CDR3 is TGTGCCACCAGAAGTAACTATGGCTACACCTTC. This codes for CATRSNYGYTF.